The rows below give T cell receptor beta chains drawn from one sample of a study of cytomegalovirus exposure and HLA in healthy donors. Only in-frame clones appear in the TCRdb table, and some are missing; sequencing was by immunoSEQ multiplex PCR. The table lists 45,000 to 70,000 clones, roughly four fifths of them singletons, with 1.6% in the top ten. The sample comprised PBMCs. These TCRs come from a man aged 25-45 years in good health and CMV-seronegative. Both conserved end residues are part of each CDR3. A D gene is named only where the DNA matches it firmly.

V gene	J gene	D gene	CDR3 protein	CDR3 DNA
TRBV6-1	TRBJ2-3	-	CASRVDSLTDTQYF	TGTGCCAGCAGGGTGGACAGCTTGACAGATACGCAGTATTTT
TRBV5-1	TRBJ2-1	-	CASSPRQGPNEQFF	TGCGCCAGCAGCCCCCGCCAGGGGCCGAATGAGCAGTTCTTC
TRBV7-6	TRBJ1-4	TRBD1	CASSLDRGRMPNEKLFF	TGTGCCAGCAGCCTGGACAGGGGGCGGATGCCTAATGAAAAACTGTTTTTT
TRBV6-4	TRBJ2-2	TRBD2	CASSDLRGKRGALENTGELFF	TGTGCCAGCAGTGACCTCCGCGGGAAGCGGGGGGCCCTCGAGAACACCGGGGAGCTGTTTTTT
TRBV7-2	TRBJ2-1	TRBD2	CASSLTSGHREQFF	TGTGCCAGCAGCTTAACTAGCGGACATAGAGAGCAGTTCTTC
TRBV19	TRBJ2-3	TRBD2	CASSRTSGSPDTQYF	TGTGCCAGTAGTAGGACTAGCGGGAGCCCAGATACGCAGTATTTT
TRBV4-1	TRBJ2-7	TRBD2	CASSPSGSYEQYF	TGCGCCAGCAGCCCTAGCGGGTCCTACGAGCAGTACTTC
TRBV10-3	TRBJ2-1	TRBD2	CAISLTGTSGPWGNNEQFF	TGTGCCATCAGCCTAACCGGGACTAGCGGGCCATGGGGGAACAATGAGCAGTTCTTC
TRBV2	TRBJ2-7	TRBD2	CASRETSGGRSYEQYF	TGTGCCAGCAGAGAGACTAGCGGCGGCAGGTCCTACGAGCAGTACTTC
TRBV19	TRBJ1-3	-	CASSLLGAGNTIYF	TGTGCCAGTAGTCTCCTAGGGGCTGGAAACACCATATATTTT
TRBV7-8	TRBJ1-5	-	CASSFPRGSGRNNSNQPQHF	TGTGCCAGCAGCTTCCCTAGGGGTTCTGGCAGAAACAATAGCAATCAGCCCCAGCATTTT
TRBV7-2	TRBJ2-1	-	CASSLVSSSYNEQFF	TGTGCCAGCAGCTTAGTTTCTAGCTCCTACAATGAGCAGTTCTTC
TRBV4-3	TRBJ2-7	TRBD1	CASSPTGQGIYEQYF	TGCGCCAGCAGTCCCACGGGACAGGGAATCTACGAGCAGTACTTC